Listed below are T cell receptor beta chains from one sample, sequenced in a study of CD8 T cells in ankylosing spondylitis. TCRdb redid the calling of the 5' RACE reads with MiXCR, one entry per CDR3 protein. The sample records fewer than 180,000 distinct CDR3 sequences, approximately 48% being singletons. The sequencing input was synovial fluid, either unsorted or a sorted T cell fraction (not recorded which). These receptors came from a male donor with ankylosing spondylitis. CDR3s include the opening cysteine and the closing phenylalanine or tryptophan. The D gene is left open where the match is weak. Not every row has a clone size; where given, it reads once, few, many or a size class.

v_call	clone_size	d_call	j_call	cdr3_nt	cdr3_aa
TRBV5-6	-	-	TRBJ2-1	TGTGCCAGCAGCTTGGGGGAGCCGGGCCGCAGACGGTTCTTC	CASSLGEPGRRRFF
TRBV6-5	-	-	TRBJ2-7	TGTGCCAGCAGTTACTATCCCCCGGGGATTTACGAGCAGTACTTC	CASSYYPPGIYEQYF
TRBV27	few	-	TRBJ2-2	TGTGCCAGCAGTTTCTGGGCGAACACCGGGGAGCTGTTTTTT	CASSFWANTGELFF
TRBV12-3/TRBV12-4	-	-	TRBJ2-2	TGTGCCATCCAAGCGGGCACCGGGGAGCTGTTTTTT	CAIQAGTGELFF
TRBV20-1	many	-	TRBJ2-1	TGCAGTGCTAGAGATGGAGGGGGCTACAATGAGCAGTTCTTC	CSARDGGGYNEQFF
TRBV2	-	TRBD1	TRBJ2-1	TGTGCCAGCAGTGCTATGAGCAGGGGGCCCCACAATGAGCAGTTCTTC	CASSAMSRGPHNEQFF
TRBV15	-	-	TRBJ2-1	TGTGCCACCAGCAGATCAGGCGGGACCGACTACAATGAGCAGTTCTTC	CATSRSGGTDYNEQFF
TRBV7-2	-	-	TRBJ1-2	TGTGCCAGCAGCCCGATTCAGACAGGCACCTTCAACTATGGCTACACCTTC	CASSPIQTGTFNYGYTF
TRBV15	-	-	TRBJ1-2	TGTGCCACCAGCAGAGAACCCCGTAACTATGGCTACACCTTC	CATSREPRNYGYTF
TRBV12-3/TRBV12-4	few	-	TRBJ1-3	TGTGCCAGCAGCCCCCCCAAATCTGGAAACACCATATATTTT	CASSPPKSGNTIYF
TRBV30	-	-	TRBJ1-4	TGTGCCTGGAGTTGGGCGGGGGCGCGTGCTGAAAAACTGTTTTTT	CAWSWAGARAEKLFF